This T cell receptor beta chain stems from a study of regulatory T cells in long-lasting Graves disease. Stated time point: newly diagnosed GD, antithyroid drugs for less than 3 months. Isolated PBMC RNA provided the starting material for the TCR library. Arm-PCR with iRepertoire HTBI primers amplified the CDR3 regions for these TCR beta libraries. TCRdb called the multiplex PCR reads again in MiXCR, with one record for every CDR3 protein. In the table there are about 450,000 distinct CDR3 sequences, 11% to 15% of which are singletons. This clonotype has at least ten counts. CDR1 is LNHDA and CDR2 is SQIVND in the germline V gene (reference sequence). There are 14 residues in the CDR3. The V end lost 5 bases, the J end lost 0 bases, and 11 bases lay between the germline ends. These data also featured in a second study, about T cells in Graves' hyperthyroidism and ophthalmopathy.

The J gene is TRBJ2-7, the V gene TRBV19; D is unclear. The specimen was peripheral blood mononuclear cells (PBMCs), collected at new diagnosis, from a patient treated with antithyroid drugs. The clonotype was recovered from a woman aged 45-65 years with Graves disease. CDR3 sequence (DNA): TGTGCCAGTAGTGCTTTAGATCACTCCTACGAGCAGTACTTC. It yields the protein CASSALDHSYEQYF. Drawing the rest from reference TRBV19 and TRBJ2-7, the complete variable domain is DGGITQSPKYLFRKEGQNVTLSCEQNLNHDAMYWYRQDPGQGLRLIYYSQIVNDFQKGDIAEGYSVSREKKESFPLTVTSAQKNPTAFYLCASSALDHSYEQYFGPGTRLTVT.